This T cell receptor beta chain was documented in a study of T cells after yellow fever vaccination. General study points: Contaminating bulk clonotypes could be abundant in FACS-sorted repertoires. The booster response re-showed most primary clones: 96% CD4, around 85% CD8. Across the CD4 and CD8 compartments, a small share of clonotypes was present in both.

From germline, CDR1 is MNHEY and CDR2 SMNVEV (reference sequence). Trimming pared 2 bases from V and 5 bases from J, leaving 13 bases between. The CDR3 is 14 residues long. In the case of this clonotype: Antigen: not known.

They built TCR cDNA with 5'RACE template switching, a step that put in a universal primer site and UMIs. TCRdb used MiXCR to reprocess the 5' RACE reads, holding one entry per CDR3 protein. The sample contains fewer than 650,000 distinct CDR3 sequences, 21% of which appear only once. The sequence came from a man aged 18-30 years who received the YFV17D yellow fever vaccine. This chain connects TRBV27 to TRBJ2-7; maybe TRBD1 (6 bases). The sequencing here drew on PBMCs, taken roughly 20 days after the first yellow fever vaccination. The CDR3 region is CASSLNRQAHEQYF. In DNA, the CDR3 is TGTGCCAGCAGTTTAAACCGACAGGCCCACGAGCAGTACTTC.